These T cell receptor beta chains were read from a single sample in a study of OX40 agonist ivuxolimab in advanced cancers. TCRdb's table, derived via immunoSEQ multiplex PCR, lists solely in-frame clones and lacks some. The repertoire holds tens of thousands of clones, with about 90% as singletons. Here the sequenced sample was CD4+ or CD8+ T cells sorted from blood, taken in a trial of the OX40 agonist ivuxolimab. The receptors shown here come from an adult with an advanced solid tumor such as melanoma, head and neck, liver or kidney cancer. Each CDR3 is given with its conserved first and last residue. The D gene is left open where the match is weak. The size entry is marked missing in some rows and otherwise reads once, few, many or a size class.

clone_size,d_call,v_call,j_call,cdr3_length,cdr3_aa,cdr3_nt
once,TRBD1,TRBV10-3,TRBJ2-7,14,CAISVQQGAYEQYF,TGTGCCATCAGTGTGCAACAGGGGGCTTACGAGCAGTACTTC
NA,NA,TRBV4-2,TRBJ2-7,13,CASSQRDSYEQYF,TGTGCCAGCAGCCAACGGGACTCCTACGAGCAGTACTTC
NA,NA,TRBV4-2,TRBJ2-1,13,CASSQVLADEQFF,TGTGCCAGCAGCCAAGTTCTTGCCGATGAGCAGTTCTTC
NA,TRBD1,TRBV18,TRBJ1-5,13,CASSPGQGEPQHF,TGTGCCAGCTCACCAGGTCAGGGGGAGCCCCAGCATTTT
NA,TRBD2,TRBV6-5,TRBJ2-1,14,CASRLTSGNNEQFF,TGTGCCAGCAGGTTGACTAGCGGAAACAATGAGCAGTTCTTC
NA,TRBD1,TRBV5-1,TRBJ1-4,16,CASSMGDRPGGEKLFF,TGCGCCAGCAGCATGGGGGACAGGCCGGGTGGTGAAAAACTGTTTTTT
NA,NA,TRBV7-2,TRBJ2-3,14,CASRYTPDSPTQYF,TGTGCCAGCAGATATACCCCGGACAGTCCGACGCAGTATTTT
NA,TRBD1,TRBV28,TRBJ1-5,15,CASTRLGQGFETQHF,TGTGCCAGCACCCGTCTTGGACAGGGGTTCGAGACCCAGCATTTT
NA,TRBD1,TRBV15,TRBJ2-1,15,CATSRGTGTGETQFF,TGTGCCACCAGCAGAGGGACAGGCACCGGGGAGACGCAGTTCTTC
NA,NA,TRBV9,TRBJ2-1,14,CASSVGGIYNEQFF,TGTGCCAGCAGCGTTGGCGGGATCTACAATGAGCAGTTCTTC
NA,NA,TRBV6-1,TRBJ1-2,14,CASSPQVANYGYTF,TGTGCCAGCAGTCCCCAAGTCGCTAACTATGGCTACACCTTC
NA,NA,TRBV7-9,TRBJ1-4,13,CASSPKGNEKLFF,TGTGCCAGCAGCCCAAAGGGGAATGAAAAACTGTTTTTT
NA,NA,TRBV5-4,TRBJ1-1,13,CASSWDQNTEAFF,TGTGCCAGCAGCTGGGACCAGAACACTGAAGCTTTCTTT
NA,TRBD1,TRBV6-5,TRBJ1-1,14,CASSSGTGGRGAFF,TGTGCCAGCAGTTCCGGGACAGGGGGAAGAGGAGCTTTCTTT
NA,NA,TRBV6-1,TRBJ1-1,12,CASSEALGRAFF,TGTGCCAGCAGTGAAGCCCTGGGTCGAGCTTTCTTT
once,TRBD2,TRBV7-2,TRBJ2-7,16,CASSPQSGTTPYEQYF,TGTGCCAGCAGCCCTCAGAGCGGGACCACGCCCTACGAGCAGTACTTC
NA,NA,TRBV5-1,TRBJ1-3,16,CASSLAGGSTGNTIYF,TGCGCCAGCAGCTTGGCCGGAGGGTCGACGGGAAACACCATATATTTT
once,TRBD1,TRBV7-3,TRBJ1-1,13,CASSADRGTEAFF,TGTGCCAGCAGCGCAGACAGGGGCACTGAAGCTTTCTTT
NA,TRBD1,TRBV6-6,TRBJ1-2,12,CASTWTGLGYTF,TGTGCCAGCACCTGGACAGGGCTCGGCTACACCTTC
NA,TRBD2,TRBV5-4,TRBJ2-3,15,CASRLELADTDTQYF,TGTGCCAGCAGGCTGGAACTAGCGGACACAGATACGCAGTATTTT
NA,NA,TRBV7-2,TRBJ2-1,13,CASSPGARGEQFF,TGTGCCAGCAGCCCCGGGGCACGGGGTGAGCAGTTCTTC
NA,NA,TRBV18,TRBJ2-5,14,CASSPPGPQETQYF,TGTGCCAGCTCACCACCTGGGCCCCAAGAGACCCAGTACTTC
NA,TRBD1,TRBV27,TRBJ2-5,18,CASSLFRGQGALRETQYF,TGTGCCAGCAGTCTATTCAGAGGACAGGGGGCTTTGCGGGAGACCCAGTACTTC
NA,NA,TRBV20-1,TRBJ2-7,11,CSAREDLEQYF,TGCAGTGCTAGAGAGGACCTCGAGCAGTACTTC
NA,NA,TRBV7-2,TRBJ2-7,16,CASSLGGQVGHYEQYF,TGTGCCAGCAGCTTAGGGGGTCAGGTCGGCCACTACGAGCAGTACTTC
NA,TRBD1,TRBV7-9,TRBJ2-4,16,CASSLGQGVAKNIQYF,TGTGCCAGCAGCTTAGGACAGGGCGTGGCCAAAAACATTCAGTACTTC
NA,NA,TRBV27,TRBJ1-6,14,CASSVRGGRAPLHF,TGTGCCAGCAGCGTTAGGGGAGGTCGGGCACCCCTCCACTTT
NA,TRBD1,TRBV7-9,TRBJ2-3,14,CASRSDRETDTQYF,TGTGCCAGCAGGTCTGACAGGGAAACAGATACGCAGTATTTT
few,NA,TRBV28,TRBJ1-2,12,CAIPQGADGYTF,TGTGCCATACCCCAAGGGGCGGATGGCTACACCTTC
NA,TRBD2,TRBV5-8,TRBJ2-3,18,CASSAGVSGRRNTDTQYF,TGTGCCAGCAGCGCGGGGGTTAGCGGGAGGCGGAACACAGATACGCAGTATTTT
NA,TRBD1,TRBV5-4,TRBJ2-5,15,CASSDDRVVGETQYF,TGTGCCAGCAGCGACGACAGGGTTGTTGGAGAGACCCAGTACTTC
NA,NA,TRBV5-4,TRBJ2-5,11,CASSFPETQYF,TGTGCCAGCAGCTTTCCAGAGACCCAGTACTTC